Here is one T cell receptor (beta chain) with its context. This clonotype was observed many times. Its cognate antigen has yet to be identified. There are no base qualities to consult, and no much larger clone falls within one base. This sample is part of a study of T cells in Graves' hyperthyroidism and ophthalmopathy (dated by TCRdb to the late 2010s). About the study as a whole: Peripheral blood samples were taken at initial diagnosis, before any treatment was given. Once sampling was done, hyperthyroidism patients were given methimazole at a starting dose of 30 mg daily, whereas ophthalmopathy patients were given high-dose intravenous methylprednisolone. According to the paper, TCR Vbeta CDR3 sequencing was carried out on some 140 peripheral blood samples, which came from some 41 ophthalmopathy, 75 to 80 hyperthyroidism and roughly 17 progressor patients. The 100 or so discovery patients were divided at random into training and test sets in a 7:3 ratio. Thyroid tissue and blood T-cell repertoires from several Graves' hyperthyroidism patients were also compared in the study. Whether ophthalmopathy could be predicted prospectively was tested in an independent validation cohort made up of roughly 19 hyperthyroidism patients plus 17 patients who later progressed to ophthalmopathy. To identify distinguishing TCR V-J signatures, a discovery cohort of around 100 patients was used, comprising roughly 45 with Graves' ophthalmopathy and around 57 with stable Graves' hyperthyroidism. Study-level results and caveats: In cross-validation, a model built on a 13 V-J signature told ophthalmopathy apart from stable hyperthyroidism with 85% to 90% sensitivity and around 84% specificity, and in testing the same model reached 80%/75%. No statistical method was used to fix the sample size in advance, and group allocation was not hidden from the investigators. Most expanded thyroid clonotypes (frequency above 0.001) were also detected in blood, a finding suggesting that blood repertoires may reflect thyroid immune responses. In validation, the model predicted progression to ophthalmopathy with roughly 70% sensitivity and 72.22% specificity, a median of about 6 months before onset.

Amplification of TCR beta CDR3 regions was carried out from RNA transcripts. The TCR CDR3 was subjected to a first round of RT-PCR using the HTBI primer set and the Qiagen OneStep RT-PCR kit. The libraries were constructed in a second round of multiplex PCR and then size-selected and purified. The libraries were sequenced on an Illumina HiSeq2000 using paired-end 100 bp reads. The paper's processing steps were these. SOAPnuke was used to process the raw data, with reads discarded if the reads contained adapters or uncalled bases, had a mean Phred below 15, or lacked an exact constant-primer or identifier match. High-quality paired reads were merged with COPE v1.2.5, and unique nucleotide sequences were defined as clonotypes. MiTCR v1.1 was used to align the clonotypes against IMGT TRBV, TRBD and TRBJ reference segments. The analysis was restricted to V-J combinations with a frequency above 0.0001, which together covered 99.2% of the repertoires. The TCS score was defined as F50 (clonal expansion) divided by E x V (chaos), with BLOSUM62-based TCRdist calculated between CDR3 peptides within each V-J. Welch's t-statistics and random forest reduced approximately 520 V-J features to under 15, which were used in a naive Bayes classifier (R e1071). TCRdb reprocessed the public reads (quality trimming at Q25 with fastp, clone calling with MiXCR) and kept in-frame beta chains. Duplicate CDR3 protein sequences are folded into a single record with the most common DNA and genes. The V and J calls were determined by TCRdb, not by the authors. The sample records 400,000 to 550,000 distinct CDR3 sequences, approximately 25% of which are singletons. About 11% of the sample belongs to the ten largest clones.

The CDR3 has 15 amino acids, counting the end cysteine and phenylalanine. Just the 45-base CDR3 DNA is kept, in frame starting at base 1. The germline V gene (reference sequence) specifies LNHDA as CDR1 and SQIVND as CDR2. V was cut back by 3 bases and J by 3 bases, leaving a gap of 14 bases between them. In the ophthalmopathy patients, disease was moderately to severely active, with a Clinical Activity Score of 3 or more, a NOSPECS grade of 4 or more, and a duration of less than 3 months. Exclusion was applied to patients with uncontrolled infections, other autoimmune diseases, pregnancy or lactation. Clinical symptoms, serum thyroxine and TRAb, thyroid ultrasound, and orbital computed tomography formed the basis for the diagnoses. PBMCs were isolated from more than 8 ml of fresh peripheral blood by Ficoll-Paque density gradient centrifugation. Total RNA was extracted using Trizol reagent, and RNA quality was assessed on an Agilent 2100 Bioanalyzer.

Sequenced: blood. The chain links TRBV19 with TRBJ1-2, with a tentative D gene TRBD1 over 5 matching bases. The clonotype was recovered from a woman aged 25 to 39 with Graves' ophthalmopathy. This receptor has the CDR3 CASSISRWGHYGYTF. The DNA sequence is TGTGCCAGTAGTATCTCCCGATGGGGACACTATGGCTACACCTTC.